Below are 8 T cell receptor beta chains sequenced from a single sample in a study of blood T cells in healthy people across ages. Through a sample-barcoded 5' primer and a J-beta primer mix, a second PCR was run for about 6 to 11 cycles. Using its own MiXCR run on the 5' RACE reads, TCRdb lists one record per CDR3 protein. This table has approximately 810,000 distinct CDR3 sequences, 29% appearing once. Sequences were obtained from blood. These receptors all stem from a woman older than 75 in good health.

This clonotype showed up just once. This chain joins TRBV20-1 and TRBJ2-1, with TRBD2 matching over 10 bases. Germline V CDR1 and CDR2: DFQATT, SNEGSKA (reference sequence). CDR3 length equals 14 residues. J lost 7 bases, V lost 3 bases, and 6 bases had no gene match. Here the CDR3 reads CSASDSGRINEQFF. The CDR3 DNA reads TGCAGTGCTAGCGATAGCGGGAGGATAAATGAGCAGTTCTTC.

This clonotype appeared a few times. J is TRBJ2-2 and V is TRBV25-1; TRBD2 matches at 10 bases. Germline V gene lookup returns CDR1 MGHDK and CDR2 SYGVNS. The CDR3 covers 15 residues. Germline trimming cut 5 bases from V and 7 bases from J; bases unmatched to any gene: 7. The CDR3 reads CASSPRLAGGGELFF. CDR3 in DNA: TGTGCCAGCAGTCCAAGACTAGCGGGTGGCGGGGAGCTGTTTTTT.

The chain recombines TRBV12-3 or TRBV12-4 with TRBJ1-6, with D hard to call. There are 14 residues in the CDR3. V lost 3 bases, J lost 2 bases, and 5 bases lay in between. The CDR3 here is CASSFDTYNSPLHF. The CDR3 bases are TGTGCCAGCAGTTTTGACACCTATAATTCACCCCTCCACTTT.

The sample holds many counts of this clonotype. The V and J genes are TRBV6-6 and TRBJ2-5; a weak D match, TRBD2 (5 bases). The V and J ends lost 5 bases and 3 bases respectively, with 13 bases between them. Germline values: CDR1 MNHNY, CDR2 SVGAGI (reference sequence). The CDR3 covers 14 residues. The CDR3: CASSTSGTEETQYF. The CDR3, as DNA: TGTGCCAGCAGTACCTCGGGAACTGAAGAGACCCAGTACTTC.

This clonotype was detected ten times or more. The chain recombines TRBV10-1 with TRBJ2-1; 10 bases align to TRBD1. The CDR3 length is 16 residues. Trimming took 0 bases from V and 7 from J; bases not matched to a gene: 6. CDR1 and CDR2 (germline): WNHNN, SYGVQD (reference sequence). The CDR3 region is CASSESGTGERNEQFF. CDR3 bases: TGCGCCAGCAGTGAGTCCGGGACAGGGGAAAGAAATGAGCAGTTCTTC.

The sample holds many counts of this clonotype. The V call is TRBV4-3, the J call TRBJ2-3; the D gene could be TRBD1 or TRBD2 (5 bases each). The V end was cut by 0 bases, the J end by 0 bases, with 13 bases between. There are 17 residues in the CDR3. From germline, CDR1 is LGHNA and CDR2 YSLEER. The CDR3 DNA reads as TGCGCCAGCAGCCAAGATTGGGGGTTCTCTAGCACAGATACGCAGTATTTT. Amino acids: CASSQDWGFSSTDTQYF.

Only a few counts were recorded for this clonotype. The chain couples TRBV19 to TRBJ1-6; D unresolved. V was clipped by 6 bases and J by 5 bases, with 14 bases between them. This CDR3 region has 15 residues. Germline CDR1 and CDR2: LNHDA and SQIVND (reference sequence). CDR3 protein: CASSPSARDNSPLHF. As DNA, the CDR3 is TGTGCCAGTAGCCCCTCGGCGCGTGATAATTCACCCCTCCACTTT.

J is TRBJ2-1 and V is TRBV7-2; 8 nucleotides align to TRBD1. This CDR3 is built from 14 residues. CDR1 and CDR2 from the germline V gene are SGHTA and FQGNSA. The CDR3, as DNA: TGTGTCGGCAGCTCAGGGGGCTTCTACAATGAGCAGTTCTTC. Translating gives CVGSSGGFYNEQFF. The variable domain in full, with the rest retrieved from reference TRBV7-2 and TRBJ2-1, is GAGVSQSPSNKVTEKGKDVELRCDPISGHTALYWYRQSLGQGLEFLIYFQGNSAPDKSGLPSDRFSAERTGGSVSTLTIQRTQQEDSAVYLCVGSSGGFYNEQFFGPGTRLTVL.